This TCR beta chain was identified in a study of CXCR3-negative and CXCR3-positive naive CD8 T cells. The sorter processed each CD8+ T cell subset in triplicate at some 300,000 cells apiece. 5' RACE that incorporated UMI labels was used to prepare the TRB cDNA libraries. TCRdb reprocessed the 5' RACE reads and stores each CDR3 protein as one record, lacking DNA. This sample's clone table lists 150,000 or so distinct CDR3 sequences. Germline V gives CDR1 MNHEY, CDR2 SVGEGT. The CDR3 sequence is 14 residues long. Study-level findings and limits: Naive cells that were CXCR3-negative or CXCR3-positive used TRBV-TRBJ genes alike, while memory cells diverged. Diversity in memory CD8+ cells fell much lower than the comparably high levels seen in both naive subsets. Higher TRB CDR3 hydrophobicity marked CXCR3-positive naive cells relative to CXCR3-negative naive cells.

Details on this clonotype: The target antigen is unknown.

This chain joins TRBV6-2 or TRBV6-3 and TRBJ2-3; no DNA is available, so the TRBD1 call from TCRdb remains unchecked. Specimen: naive CXCR3- CD8+ T cells from blood. The subset here: CD45RO-CCR7+CD27+CD95- naive CD8+ T cells lacking CXCR3 (TNR3-). The TCR was taken from a human donor in good health. Some clones in this sample may be carry-over from other donors' samples. This CDR3 reads CASSQGEPTDTQYF.